This T cell receptor beta chain was recovered during a study of CD8 T cells in Susac syndrome. Study results and limitations: The study admitted that it had a relatively small number of individuals in its TCR sequencing and HLA analysis.

In regard to this clonotype: Antigen unknown.

V was cut by 6 bases and J by 1 base, with 12 bases left in between. CDR3 length equals 14 residues. The germline gives CDR1 SGHTA, CDR2 FQGNSA. Random hexamers were used to reverse transcribe an amount of roughly 0.5 to 1 ug RNA. TCRdb passed the immunoSEQ multiplex PCR reads through MiXCR, listing each CDR3 protein once. The data contain 350,000 to 550,000 distinct CDR3 sequences, 85% of them seen just once; the ten biggest clones take up about 0.12%. J is TRBJ1-1 and V is TRBV7-2; no firm D call. Sequencing was performed on CD8+ T cells from PBMCs. This TCR derives from a human donor with multiple sclerosis. DNA of the CDR3: TGTGCCAGCAGATACGAAGCCCAGAACACTGAAGCTTTCTTT. Protein sequence: CASRYEAQNTEAFF. Full variable domain (rest looked up from reference TRBV7-2 and TRBJ1-1): GAGVSQSPSNKVTEKGKDVELRCDPISGHTALYWYRQSLGQGLEFLIYFQGNSAPDKSGLPSDRFSAERTGGSVSTLTIQRTQQEDSAVYLCASRYEAQNTEAFFGQGTRLTVV.